This T cell receptor (beta chain) stems from a study of T-cell reconstitution after alpha-beta-depleted transplantation in children. At least ten counts were recorded for this clonotype. The library targeted TCRbeta and was prepared with unique molecular identifiers. TCRdb re-derived calls from the PCR reads in MiXCR, one entry per CDR3 protein. The repertoire consists of hundreds of thousands of distinct CDR3 sequences, with 12% occurring once and the leading ten covering 2.6%. Sample: PBMCs from the stem cell graft donor, taken from the stem cell graft. The receptor's source is a human donor who donated a stem cell graft to a child with acute lymphoblastic leukemia.

The CDR3 reads CSVAQGTDQPQHF. The CDR3, as DNA: TGCAGCGTTGCCCAGGGCACGGATCAGCCCCAGCATTTT. V gene TRBV29-1 combines with J gene TRBJ1-5; D might be TRBD1 (5 bases). The germline V and J ends were trimmed by 4 bases and 5 bases, with 12 bases remaining between them. The length of the CDR3 is 13 residues. The germline CDR1 and CDR2 sequences are SQVTM and ANQGSEA.